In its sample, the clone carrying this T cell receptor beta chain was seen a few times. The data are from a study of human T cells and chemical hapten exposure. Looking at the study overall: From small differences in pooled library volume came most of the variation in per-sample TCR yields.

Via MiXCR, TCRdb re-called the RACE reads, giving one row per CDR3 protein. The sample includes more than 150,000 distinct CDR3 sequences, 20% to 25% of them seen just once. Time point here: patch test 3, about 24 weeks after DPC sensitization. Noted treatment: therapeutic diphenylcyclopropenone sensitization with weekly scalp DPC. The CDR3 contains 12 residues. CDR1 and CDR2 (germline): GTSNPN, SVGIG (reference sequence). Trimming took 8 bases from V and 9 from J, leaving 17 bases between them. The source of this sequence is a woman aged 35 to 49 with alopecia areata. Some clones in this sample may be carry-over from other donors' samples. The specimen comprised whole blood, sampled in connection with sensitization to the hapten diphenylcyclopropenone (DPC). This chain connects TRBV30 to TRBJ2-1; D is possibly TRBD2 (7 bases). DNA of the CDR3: TGTGCCCGGGGGCGGGAGAGGGGTGAGCAGTTCTTC. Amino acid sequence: CARGRERGEQFF.